Listed here are 25 T cell receptor beta chains from one sample, sequenced in a study of blood T cell repertoires in COVID-19. Using immunoSEQ multiplex PCR, the repertoire was profiled, and TCRdb retains in-frame clones only, with some absent. The sample holds approximately 250,000 clones, approximately 84% seen once. Sequencing was done on a sample of PBMCs or T cells enriched from blood (not recorded which). The receptors come from a middle-aged man who had recovered from COVID-19.

In its sample, this clone was seen once. The chain links TRBV4-1 to TRBJ1-6; a weak D match, TRBD1 (5 bases). The V end lost 3 bases, the J end lost 5 bases, and 11 bases lay between the germline ends. The CDR3 consists of 15 residues. Germline values: CDR1 MGHRA, CDR2 YSYEKL. CDR3 nucleotide sequence: TGCGCCAGCAGCCACAGACAGATCAATAATTCACCCCTCCACTTT. Its translation is CASSHRQINNSPLHF.

Remarks on this clone: This sample includes further DNA sequences coding for the same CDR3. The chain employs TRBV9 and TRBJ2-1, with D possibly being TRBD2 (6 bases). The CDR3 runs 15 residues. Trimming stripped 4 bases from V and 1 base from J, with 12 bases between. Germline CDR1 is SGDLS and CDR2 is YYNGEE. In nucleotides, the CDR3 is TGTGCCAGCAGCCCACGGGAGAAGTCCTACAATGAGCAGTTCTTC. Translating gives CASSPREKSYNEQFF.

This clone was detected only once. The V call is TRBV30, the J call TRBJ2-4, with TRBD1 matching 8 bases. The CDR3 runs to 12 residues. Per the germline V gene, CDR1 is GTSNPN and CDR2 is SVGIG (reference sequence). The junction had 4 bases not matched to a gene; V was cut back by 6 bases and J by 6 bases. The CDR3 protein is CACDRGGNIQYF. As DNA, the CDR3 is TGTGCCTGCGACAGGGGAGGAAACATTCAGTACTTC.

The J gene is TRBJ2-1, the V gene TRBV18, with 8 bases identical to TRBD2. Germline V CDR1 and CDR2: KGHSH, LQKENI. The CDR3 covers 16 residues. J lost 1 base, V lost 0 bases, and 2 bases had no gene match. The CDR3 reads CASSPPGGGSYNEQFF. In DNA form, the CDR3 reads TGTGCCAGCTCACCACCGGGCGGGGGGTCCTACAATGAGCAGTTCTTC.

The V call is TRBV21-1, the J call TRBJ1-5; no DNA check was done on the table's D call, TRBD1. TRBV21-1 is listed as a pseudogene. This CDR3 spans 14 amino acids. In DNA form, the CDR3 reads TGTGCCAGCATATCTGACAGCCGCAATCAGCCCCAGCATTTT. Translating gives CASISDSRNQPQHF.

This clone was seen once. The chain employs TRBV5-4 and TRBJ2-1; weak D call: TRBD1 (6 bases). CDR3 size: 14 residues. CDR1 and CDR2 from the germline V gene are SGHNT and YYREEE (reference sequence). The V gene lost 4 bases and the J gene lost 5 bases, with 13 bases spanning the gap. The CDR3: CASSPAGTHNEQFF. The CDR3 DNA sequence: TGTGCCAGCAGCCCGGCCGGGACACACAATGAGCAGTTCTTC.

V and J are TRBV7-2 and TRBJ2-1; TRBD1 matches 7 bases. The CDR3 has 15 amino acids. Germline CDR1 SGHTA, CDR2 FQGNSA. Trimming removed 1 base from V and 4 bases from J; junction bases left unmatched: 4. The CDR3 DNA is TGTGCCAGCAGCTTAGAATGGGACAGTTACAATGAGCAGTTCTTC. This gives the protein CASSLEWDSYNEQFF.

V usage is TRBV2 and J usage is TRBJ2-1, with D perhaps matching TRBD2 (6 bases). Trimming pared 6 bases from V and 8 bases from J, leaving 20 bases between. There are 15 residues in the CDR3. Germline CDR1 reads SNHLY; CDR2 reads FYNNEI. This chain's CDR3 is CASRDSSATGDEQFF. The DNA of the CDR3 is TGTGCCAGCAGAGACTCTAGCGCCACCGGCGATGAGCAGTTCTTC. Drawing the rest from reference TRBV2 and TRBJ2-1, the complete variable domain is EPEVTQTPSHQVTQMGQEVILRCVPISNHLYFYWYRQILGQKVEFLVSFYNNEISEKSEIFDDQFSVERPDGSNFTLKIRSTKLEDSAMYFCASRDSSATGDEQFFGPGTRLTVL.

The chain joins TRBV27 to TRBJ2-3; 9 positions agree with TRBD1. The CDR3 spans 15 residues. The ends lost 4 bases at V and 6 bases at J; junction bases unmatched: 8. Germline V gene sequence: CDR1 MNHEY, CDR2 SMNVEV (reference sequence). The CDR3 region has the DNA TGTGCCAGCAGTTCACCGGGACAGGGTTCGGATACGCAGTATTTT. It translates to CASSSPGQGSDTQYF.

The chain is built from TRBV4-2 and TRBJ1-1; 8 bases fit TRBD1. V was clipped by 2 bases and J by 4 bases; unmatched bases: 3. This CDR3 contains 14 residues. From germline, CDR1 is LGHNA and CDR2 YNFKEQ. The DNA for the CDR3 is TGTGCCAGCAGCCAATCCGGACAGGGCACTGAAGCTTTCTTT. Its protein is CASSQSGQGTEAFF.

The rearrangement uses TRBV9 and TRBJ2-2; 8 bases are shared with TRBD2. CDR3 length: 16 residues. Per the germline V gene, CDR1 is SGDLS and CDR2 is YYNGEE. V lost 0 bases and J lost 4; bases outside the gene matches: 5. The CDR3 spells CASSVESGGGTGELFF. CDR3 DNA sequence: TGTGCCAGCAGCGTAGAGAGCGGGGGAGGCACCGGGGAGCTGTTTTTT.

The genes are TRBV4-1 and TRBJ1-1; the match to TRBD1 covers 8 bases. This CDR3 contains 17 residues. J lost 7 bases, V lost 3 bases, and 16 bases had no gene match. The germline gives CDR1 MGHRA, CDR2 YSYEKL. CDR3 loop: CASSQAKSRQGAFEAFF. CDR3 coding DNA: TGCGCCAGCAGCCAGGCGAAAAGTAGGCAGGGGGCATTTGAAGCTTTCTTT.

This clone has only one observation. This CDR3 is also generated by other DNA sequences in the sample. The chain is built from TRBV4-2 and TRBJ1-1, with 9 bases lining up with TRBD1. Germline CDR1 LGHNA, CDR2 YNFKEQ. The CDR3 has 14 residues. V was clipped by 1 base and J by 3 bases; unmatched bases: 0. CDR3 nucleotide sequence: TGTGCCAGCAGCCAAGGGGACAGGGACACTGAAGCTTTCTTT. Amino acid sequence: CASSQGDRDTEAFF.

The chain is built from TRBV24-1 and TRBJ2-2, with 7 bases matching TRBD2. V shed 10 bases and J 1 base; nucleotides not matched to a gene: 11. Germline V gives CDR1 KGHDR, CDR2 SFDVKD. The length of the CDR3 is 16 residues. The CDR3 is CATSGRGGGNTGELFF. CDR3 DNA: TGTGCCACTTCCGGTCGTGGCGGGGGGAACACCGGGGAGCTGTTTTTT.

The genes are TRBV28 and TRBJ1-4; D remains ambiguous. Germline V gives CDR1 MDHEN, CDR2 SYDVKM. Trimming cost V 2 bases and J 8 bases, with 9 bases left between them. The CDR3 contains 13 residues. CDR3 amino acids: CASSLTREEKLFF. CDR3 DNA: TGTGCCAGCAGTTTAACTAGGGAAGAAAAACTGTTTTTT.

The sample holds one count of this clone. The gene calls are TRBV5-1 and TRBJ2-4; D call uncertain. V was trimmed by 1 base and J by 8 bases, leaving 10 bases between them. The germline CDR1 and CDR2 sequences are SGHRS and YFSETQ. CDR3 length equals 13 residues. The CDR3 loop is CASSLLPLDIQYF. In DNA, the CDR3 is TGCGCCAGCAGCTTGTTGCCACTTGACATTCAGTACTTC.

This clone was recorded once. This chain connects TRBV7-8 to TRBJ2-7, with 8 bases matching TRBD2. V shed 7 bases, J shed 6 bases, and the junction held 14 bases outside the gene matches. Germline CDR1 is SGHVS and CDR2 is FQNEAQ. The CDR3 is 15 residues long. Here the CDR3 DNA reads TGTGCCAGCACCCCAACCAGCGGGGGTTTTGGCGAGCAGTACTTC. Translation: CASTPTSGGFGEQYF. Supplemented by reference TRBV7-8 and TRBJ2-7, the full variable domain reads GAGVSQSPRYKVAKRGQDVALRCDPISGHVSLFWYQQALGQGPEFLTYFQNEAQLDKSGLPSDRFFAERPEGSVSTLKIQRTQQEDSAVYLCASTPTSGGFGEQYFGPGTRLTVT.

V usage is TRBV28 and J usage is TRBJ1-5, with a tentative D call TRBD1 (5 bases). The CDR3 extends over 15 amino acids. V lost 3 bases and J lost 4, with 13 bases in between. The V gene's germline CDR1 is MDHEN and CDR2 SYDVKM. The CDR3 DNA reads as TGTGCCAGCAGTTTGGGGAGGGACTTGAATCAGCCCCAGCATTTT. It yields the protein CASSLGRDLNQPQHF.

V usage is TRBV5-1 and J usage is TRBJ1-4, with a possible D match to TRBD1 (5 bases). V lost 1 base and J lost 13, with 11 bases in between. The CDR3 has 12 residues. Germline assignment: CDR1 SGHRS and CDR2 YFSETQ. The CDR3 DNA reads as TGCGCCAGCAGCTTGCTCGGGGACTCACTGTTTTTT. Translated: CASSLLGDSLFF.

This clone was detected once. The chain has TRBV5-1 and TRBJ1-5; no reliable D call. Trimming took off 4 bases at V and 1 base at J, with 9 bases between the two ends. CDR1 and CDR2 from the germline V gene are SGHRS and YFSETQ. The CDR3 is made up of 14 amino acids. The CDR3 nucleotides read TGCGCCAGCAGCCCCACCGGGAGCAATCAGCCCCAGCATTTT. Translating it yields CASSPTGSNQPQHF.

This chain uses TRBV7-6 with TRBJ2-7, with D tentatively TRBD1 (6 bases). Germline CDR1 and CDR2: SGHVS and FNYEAQ. Trimming removed 5 bases from V and 5 bases from J, with 19 bases in between. There are 15 residues in the CDR3. CDR3 DNA: TGTGCCAGCAGCCCCTCTCGAGGGGGTAGCAACGAGCAGTACTTC. It translates to CASSPSRGGSNEQYF.

The chain combines TRBV10-1 with TRBJ2-2; 12 nucleotides line up with TRBD2. This CDR3 has 16 amino acids. J gave up 3 bases and V 4 bases, and 3 bases lay outside the gene matches. The germline gives CDR1 WNHNN, CDR2 SYGVQD (reference sequence). The CDR3 here is CASSARLAGDTGELFF. CDR3 DNA: TGCGCCAGCAGTGCAAGACTAGCGGGAGACACCGGGGAGCTGTTTTTT.

The chain couples TRBV12-3 or TRBV12-4 to TRBJ1-4, with D tentatively TRBD1 (6 bases). The CDR3 totals 11 residues. Trimming shortened V by 7 bases and J by 8 bases, and 8 bases separated the two germline ends. CDR3 sequence reads: CASTQGEKLFF. The CDR3 DNA reads TGTGCCAGCACGCAGGGGGAAAAACTGTTTTTT.

This clone showed up just once. The chain combines TRBV18 with TRBJ2-1, with TRBD2 as a possible D gene (7 bases). Trimming stripped 3 bases from V and 6 bases from J, with 12 bases between. The germline V gene has CDR1 KGHSH and CDR2 LQKENI. This CDR3 is 14 amino acids long. CDR3 nucleotides: TGTGCCAGCTCACCCGTGAGGGGGGGCAATGAGCAGTTCTTC. Its translation is CASSPVRGGNEQFF.

This chain connects TRBV11-2 to TRBJ1-4; tentatively, D is TRBD1 (6 bases). Per germline, CDR1 SGHAT and CDR2 FQNNGV. The CDR3 has 14 residues. Trimming left V 4 bases short and J 7 bases short, with 13 bases between. CDR3 loop: CASSSDRKVEKLFF. CDR3 in DNA: TGTGCCAGCAGCTCAGACAGGAAGGTTGAAAAACTGTTTTTT.